This T cell receptor beta chain was documented in a study of vaccination effects on CD4 cells after COVID-19 (dated 2022 in TCRdb). A note on the overall study: The ViraFEST assay stimulated PBMC with viral peptide pools and then used TCR sequencing to identify antigen-specific CD4+ T cell clonotypes by expansion. A total of 10 COVID-19 convalescent patients and a handful of SARS-CoV-2-naive healthy vaccine recipients were included in the full study. A few million PBMC per well were cultured with about 9 ug/ml peptides in IMDM containing 5% human AB serum, 8.5 to 10 IU/ml IL-2 and gentamicin. Samples were taken from three convalescent patients early (day +14) and late (day +241, +227, +161 respectively) after vaccination. Post-vaccine samples across the study were collected a median of 72 days after the second dose, with a range of 14 to 241. The Oncomine TCR Beta short-read assay on an Illumina iSeq 100 was used to sequence cultures from other donors in the study. The study compared SARS-CoV-2 spike-specific CD4+ TCR repertoires before and after mRNA vaccination in COVID-19 convalescent patients and infection-naive vaccine recipients. What the study reported, not specific to this receptor: Only a small number of convalescent patients were included, and no early post-infection timepoints were available, which limited the study. Marked clonal contraction was observed in both infection-induced and vaccine-induced clones at late post-vaccination timepoints, consistent with waning T cell responses. In convalescent patients, the post-vaccine spike-reactive repertoire consisted mainly of new vaccine-induced clones, largely distinct from infection-induced clones.

After approximately 11 days of culture, CD4+ T cells were isolated with the EasySep CD4+ T cell isolation kit. PCR-confirmed SARS-CoV-2 infection had occurred in convalescent patients between March and December 2020, before the Alpha, Beta and Delta variants emerged in the United States. Each participant got two doses of an mRNA SARS-CoV-2 vaccine, either BNT162b2 or mRNA-1273. On days 3 and 7, half of the culture medium was replaced with fresh IL-2-containing medium. Unless noted otherwise, every peptide stimulation condition was cultured in triplicate wells. PBMC were separated from whole blood using Ficoll-Paque Plus gradient centrifugation and were then either cryopreserved at -140C or used fresh. The QIAamp micro DNA kit was used to extract genomic DNA from the cultured CD4+ T cells. In its sample, this clone comes out as medium-sized (0.01 to 0.1%). No cognate antigen has been identified for it. No qualities accompany the bases; no much larger clone lies one base away.

Relative to germline, V is missing 10 bases and J is missing 12 bases, with 15 bases of the junction outside any gene match. From the cysteine through the phenylalanine, the CDR3 covers 14 amino acids. The entry retains the CDR3 DNA only, 42 bases that are in frame from base 1. The germline V gene (reference sequence) supplies CDR1 LGHDT and CDR2 YNNKEL. The protocol used for the library was the immunoSEQ multiplex PCR assay. DNA from the cultured, isolated CD4+ T cells was subjected to TCR beta CDR3 sequencing. Per the source publication's procedure: The analysis removed non-productive TCR sequences, trimmed reads to the CDR3 region, and retained only CDR3s that were 7 or more amino acids long. The MANAFEST web app was used to pick out antigen-specific clonotypes by comparing their expansion in peptide wells with that in reference cultures. To count as positive, a clone had to show expansion at FDR<0.05 compared with the reference and with all other wells, an odds ratio above 5, and a frequency above 0.1% in two replicate wells. Cross-reactive clonotypes were defined as significantly expanded in SARS-CoV-2 spike wells and in at least one common cold coronavirus spike condition. Levenshtein distance calculated with the stringdist R package was used to assess CDR3 similarity, and unrooted trees were constructed with ape in R 3.6.1. Here the immuneACCESS table is served through TCRdb, limited to in-frame sequences with V and J called. Missing clones are a known gap in these copies; in checked studies unresolved V genes cover under half, and the rest lacks a known reason. The V and J calls and clone size are taken from that table; D and trimming were inferred from the DNA. Recorded for this sample are 30,000 to 40,000 clones; about three quarters of them occurred a single time. The ten largest clones add up to 6.6% of the sample.

The receptor was derived from a human donor who had a prior SARS-CoV-2 infection. This sequence uses TRBV3-1 (or the pseudogene TRBV3-2) and TRBJ2-1, and 10 junction bases match TRBD2. The sequenced sample was CD4+ T cells from PBMCs cultured without peptide, obtained after COVID-19 vaccination. The CDR3 amino acid sequence is: CATNPGVSGRGQFF. The base sequence is TGTGCCACCAATCCAGGAGTGAGCGGGAGGGGGCAGTTCTTC.